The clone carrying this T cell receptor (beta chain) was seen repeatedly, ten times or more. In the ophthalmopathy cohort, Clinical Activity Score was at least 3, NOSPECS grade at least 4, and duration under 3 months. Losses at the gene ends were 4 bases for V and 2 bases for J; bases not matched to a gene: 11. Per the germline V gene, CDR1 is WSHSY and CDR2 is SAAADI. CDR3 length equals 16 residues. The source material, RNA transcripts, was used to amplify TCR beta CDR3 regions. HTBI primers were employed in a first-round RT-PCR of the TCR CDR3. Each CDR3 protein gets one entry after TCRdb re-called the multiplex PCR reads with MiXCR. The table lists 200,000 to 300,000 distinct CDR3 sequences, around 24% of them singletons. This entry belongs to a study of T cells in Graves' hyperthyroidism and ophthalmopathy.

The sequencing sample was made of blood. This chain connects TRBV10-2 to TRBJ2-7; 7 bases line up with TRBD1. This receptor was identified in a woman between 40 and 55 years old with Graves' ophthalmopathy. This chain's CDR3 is CASSGLGQVTPYEQYF. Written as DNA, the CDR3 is TGCGCCAGCAGTGGCCTTGGACAGGTGACCCCCTACGAGCAGTACTTC.